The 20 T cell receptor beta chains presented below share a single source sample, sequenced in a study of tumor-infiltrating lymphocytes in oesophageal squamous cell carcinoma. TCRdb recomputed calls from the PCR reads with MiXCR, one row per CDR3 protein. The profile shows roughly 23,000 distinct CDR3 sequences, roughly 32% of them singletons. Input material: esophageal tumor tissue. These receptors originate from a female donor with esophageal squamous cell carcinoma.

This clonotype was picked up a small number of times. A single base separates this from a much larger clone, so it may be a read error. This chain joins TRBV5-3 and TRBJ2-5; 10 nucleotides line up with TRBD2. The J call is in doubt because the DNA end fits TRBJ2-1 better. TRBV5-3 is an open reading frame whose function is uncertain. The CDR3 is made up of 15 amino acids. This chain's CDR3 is CASSSPSGSAYEQFF. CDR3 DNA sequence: TGTGCCAGCAGCTCCCCTAGCGGGAGTGCCTACGAGCAGTTCTTC.

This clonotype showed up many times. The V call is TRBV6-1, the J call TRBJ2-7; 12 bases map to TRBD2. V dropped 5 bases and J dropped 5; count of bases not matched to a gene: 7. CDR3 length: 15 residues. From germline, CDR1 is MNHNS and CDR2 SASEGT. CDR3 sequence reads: CASSLGLAGSDEQYF. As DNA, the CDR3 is TGTGCCAGCAGTCTCGGACTAGCGGGATCTGACGAGCAGTACTTC.

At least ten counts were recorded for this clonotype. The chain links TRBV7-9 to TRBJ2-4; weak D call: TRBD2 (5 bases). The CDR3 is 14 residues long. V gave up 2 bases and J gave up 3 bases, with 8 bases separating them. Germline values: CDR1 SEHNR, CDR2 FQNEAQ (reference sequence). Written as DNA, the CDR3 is TGTGCCAGCAGCTTACTCCGGGACAAAAACATTCAGTACTTC. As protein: CASSLLRDKNIQYF.

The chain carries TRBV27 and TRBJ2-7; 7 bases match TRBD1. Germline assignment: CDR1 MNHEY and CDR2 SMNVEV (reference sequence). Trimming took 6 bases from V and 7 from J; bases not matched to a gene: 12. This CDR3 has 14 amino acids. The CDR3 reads CASSGTEKGYEQYF. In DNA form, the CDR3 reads TGTGCCAGCAGCGGGACAGAGAAGGGCTATGAGCAGTACTTC.

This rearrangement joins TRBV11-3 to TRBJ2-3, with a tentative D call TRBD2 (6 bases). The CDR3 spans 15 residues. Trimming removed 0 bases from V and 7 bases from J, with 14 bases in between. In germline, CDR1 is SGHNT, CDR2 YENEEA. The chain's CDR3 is CASSLDGSGANTQYF. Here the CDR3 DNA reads TGTGCCAGCAGCTTAGACGGGTCGGGAGCGAATACGCAGTATTTT.

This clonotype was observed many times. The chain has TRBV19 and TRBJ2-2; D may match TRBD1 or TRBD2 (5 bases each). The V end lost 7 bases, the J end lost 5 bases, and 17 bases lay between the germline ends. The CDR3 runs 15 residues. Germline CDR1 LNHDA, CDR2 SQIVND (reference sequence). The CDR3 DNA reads TGTGCCAGTAAGACCGGGACCCCCCGAACCGGGGAGCTGTTTTTT. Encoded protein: CASKTGTPRTGELFF.

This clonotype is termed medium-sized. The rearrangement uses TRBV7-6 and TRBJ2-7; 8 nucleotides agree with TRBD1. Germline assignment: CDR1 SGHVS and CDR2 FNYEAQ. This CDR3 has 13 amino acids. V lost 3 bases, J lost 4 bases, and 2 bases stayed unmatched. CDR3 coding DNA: TGTGCCAGCAGCTTCGGACAGGGATACGAGCAGTACTTC. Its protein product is CASSFGQGYEQYF.

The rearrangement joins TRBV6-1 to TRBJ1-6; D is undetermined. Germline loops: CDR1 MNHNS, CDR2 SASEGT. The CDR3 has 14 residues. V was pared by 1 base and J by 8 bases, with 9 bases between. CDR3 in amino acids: CASSEVPTDSPLHF. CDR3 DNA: TGTGCCAGCAGTGAAGTCCCCACCGATTCACCCCTCCACTTT.

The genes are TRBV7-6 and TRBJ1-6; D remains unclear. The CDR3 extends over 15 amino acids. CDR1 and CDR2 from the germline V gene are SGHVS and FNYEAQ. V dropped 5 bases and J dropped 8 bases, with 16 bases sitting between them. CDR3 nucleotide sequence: TGTGCCAGCAGCCTCAGCCGGGTCGACGATTCACCCCTCCACTTT. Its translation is CASSLSRVDDSPLHF.

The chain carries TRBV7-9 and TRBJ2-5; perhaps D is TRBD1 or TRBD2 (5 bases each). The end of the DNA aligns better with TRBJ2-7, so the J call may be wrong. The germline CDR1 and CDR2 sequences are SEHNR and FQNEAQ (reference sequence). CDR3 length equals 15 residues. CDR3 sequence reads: CASSLLQGPGDEQYF. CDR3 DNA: TGTGCCAGCAGCTTACTTCAGGGCCCCGGGGACGAGCAGTACTTC.

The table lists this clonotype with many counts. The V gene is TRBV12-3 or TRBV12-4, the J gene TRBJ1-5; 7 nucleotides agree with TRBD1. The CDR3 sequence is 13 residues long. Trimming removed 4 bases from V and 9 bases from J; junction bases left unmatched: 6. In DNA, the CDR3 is TGTGCCAGCAGTTCTACAGGGGTGTCGCCCCAGCATTTT. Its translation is CASSSTGVSPQHF.

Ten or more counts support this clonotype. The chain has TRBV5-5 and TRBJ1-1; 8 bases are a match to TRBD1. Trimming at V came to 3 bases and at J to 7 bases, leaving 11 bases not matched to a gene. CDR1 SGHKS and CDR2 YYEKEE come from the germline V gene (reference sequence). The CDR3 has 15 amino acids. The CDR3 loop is CASSSMDRVWDEAFF. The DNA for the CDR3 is TGTGCCAGCAGCTCTATGGACAGGGTTTGGGATGAAGCTTTCTTT.

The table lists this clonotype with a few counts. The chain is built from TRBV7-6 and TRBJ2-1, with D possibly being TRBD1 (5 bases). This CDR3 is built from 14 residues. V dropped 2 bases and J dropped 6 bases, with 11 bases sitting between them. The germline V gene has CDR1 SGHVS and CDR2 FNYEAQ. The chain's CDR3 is CASSLSGQGNEQFF. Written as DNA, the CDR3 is TGTGCCAGCAGCTTAAGTGGGCAGGGCAATGAGCAGTTCTTC. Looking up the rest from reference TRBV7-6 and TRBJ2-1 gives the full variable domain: GAGVSQSPRYKVTKRGQDVALRCDPISGHVSLYWYRQALGQGPEFLTYFNYEAQQDKSGLPNDRFSAERPEGSISTLTIQRTEQRDSAMYRCASSLSGQGNEQFFGPGTRLTVL.

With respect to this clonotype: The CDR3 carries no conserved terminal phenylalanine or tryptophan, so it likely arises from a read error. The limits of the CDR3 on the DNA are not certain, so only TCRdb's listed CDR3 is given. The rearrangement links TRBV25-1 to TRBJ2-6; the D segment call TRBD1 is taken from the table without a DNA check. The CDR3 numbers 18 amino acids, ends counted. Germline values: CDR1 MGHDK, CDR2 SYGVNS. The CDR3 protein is CASSDSRGQRNSPLHFGA.

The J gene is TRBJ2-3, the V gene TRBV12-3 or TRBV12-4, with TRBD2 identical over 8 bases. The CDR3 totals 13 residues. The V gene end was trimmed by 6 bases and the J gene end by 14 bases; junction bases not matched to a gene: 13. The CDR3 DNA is TGTGCCAGCAGGAGCGGGAGCTTAGGGGAGCTGTATTTT. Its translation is CASRSGSLGELYF.

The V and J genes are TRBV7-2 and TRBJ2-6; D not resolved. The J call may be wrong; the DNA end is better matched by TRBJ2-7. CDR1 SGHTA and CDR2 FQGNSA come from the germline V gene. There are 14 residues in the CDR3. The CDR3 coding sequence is TGTGCCAGCGTAGGAAATTTCGGCCCCTACGAGCAGTACTTC. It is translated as CASVGNFGPYEQYF.

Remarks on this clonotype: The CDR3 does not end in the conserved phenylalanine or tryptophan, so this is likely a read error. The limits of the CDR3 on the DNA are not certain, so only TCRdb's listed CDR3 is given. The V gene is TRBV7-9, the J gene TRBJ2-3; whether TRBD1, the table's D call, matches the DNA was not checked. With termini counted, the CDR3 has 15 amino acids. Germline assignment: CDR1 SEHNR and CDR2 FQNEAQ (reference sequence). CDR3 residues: CASSLGTINEQYFGP.

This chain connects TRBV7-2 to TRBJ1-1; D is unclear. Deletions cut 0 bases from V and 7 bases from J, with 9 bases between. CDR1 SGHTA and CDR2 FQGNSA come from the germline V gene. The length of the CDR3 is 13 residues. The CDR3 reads CASSLAPTREAFF. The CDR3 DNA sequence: TGTGCCAGCAGCTTAGCTCCGACCCGTGAAGCTTTCTTT.

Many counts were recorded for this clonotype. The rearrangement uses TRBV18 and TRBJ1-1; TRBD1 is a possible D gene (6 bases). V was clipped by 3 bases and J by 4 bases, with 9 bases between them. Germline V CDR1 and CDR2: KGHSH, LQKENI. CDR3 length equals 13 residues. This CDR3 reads CASSPTGFTEAFF. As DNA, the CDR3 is TGTGCCAGCTCACCTACAGGGTTCACTGAAGCTTTCTTT.

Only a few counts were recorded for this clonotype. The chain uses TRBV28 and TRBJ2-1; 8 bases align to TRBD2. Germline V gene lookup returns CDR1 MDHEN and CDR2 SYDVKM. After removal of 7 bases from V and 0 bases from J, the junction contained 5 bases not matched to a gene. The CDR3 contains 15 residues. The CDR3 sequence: CASTPGGSSYNEQFF. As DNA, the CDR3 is TGTGCCAGCACCCCGGGGGGGAGCTCCTACAATGAGCAGTTCTTC.